Listed below are T cell receptor beta chains from one sample, sequenced in a study of T cell responses to AZD1222 COVID-19 vaccine. The data were produced by immunoSEQ multiplex PCR, yet TCRdb's version contains in-frame clones alone and is incomplete. Its clone listing holds over 130,000 clones. Sequencing input: peripheral blood. All receptors derive from an adult in good health. Both conserved end residues are part of each CDR3. Each record gives: CDR3 protein, V gene.

cdr3_aa: CATSRVLIATNEKLFF
v_call: TRBV15

cdr3_aa: CASSRLVTSGGYNEQFF
v_call: TRBV27

cdr3_aa: CASSPGLAGGDETQYF
v_call: TRBV2

cdr3_aa: CASSLAVAGGPYEQYF
v_call: TRBV7-2

cdr3_aa: CASSLFTDQNTGELFF
v_call: TRBV7-8

cdr3_aa: CASSYTGGGAEAFF
v_call: TRBV28

cdr3_aa: CAWTGSSYNEQFF
v_call: TRBV30

cdr3_aa: CASSPGATNEKLFF
v_call: TRBV6-5

cdr3_aa: CASSSGTASSTEAFF
v_call: TRBV28

cdr3_aa: CSVLTGDSNQPQHF
v_call: TRBV29-1

cdr3_aa: CASSVGTVPGANVLTF
v_call: TRBV9

cdr3_aa: CATSRDRQATNEKLFF
v_call: TRBV15

cdr3_aa: CASSQTSGLGEKLFF
v_call: TRBV7-8

cdr3_aa: CASGLAREFGTPYGYTF
v_call: TRBV12-5

cdr3_aa: CAWSVAPNQPQHF
v_call: TRBV30

cdr3_aa: CASSPTRRGGIDTQYF
v_call: TRBV5-1

cdr3_aa: CASSSAGGMGNQPQHF
v_call: TRBV7-2

cdr3_aa: CASSQESGGKLHF
v_call: TRBV4-1

cdr3_aa: CASSGDRYEQYF
v_call: TRBV28

cdr3_aa: CASSSTGAPEAFF
v_call: TRBV18

cdr3_aa: CASSSRRVWGAEAFF
v_call: TRBV5-6

cdr3_aa: CASSRNGAAETQYF
v_call: TRBV18

cdr3_aa: CASSLYNEQFF
v_call: TRBV6-2/TRBV6-3

cdr3_aa: CAWSVGGETQYF
v_call: TRBV30

cdr3_aa: CASSQEGLAETDTQYF
v_call: TRBV4-3

cdr3_aa: CASRNIMDSNYGYTF
v_call: TRBV27

cdr3_aa: CASSDEQTVGSPLHF
v_call: TRBV2

cdr3_aa: CASSFEGWTEAFF
v_call: TRBV7-8

cdr3_aa: CASRMTSTDTQYF
v_call: TRBV28

cdr3_aa: CASTRRGGGLLKETQYF
v_call: TRBV2

cdr3_aa: CASSFWDTNQPQHF
v_call: TRBV5-5

cdr3_aa: CASSDGGGTGIYGYTF
v_call: TRBV6-1

cdr3_aa: CASSHTDAFGYTF
v_call: TRBV4-1

cdr3_aa: CASSLTTAPFEPFF
v_call: TRBV7-3

cdr3_aa: CASSVSRNTEAFF
v_call: TRBV9

cdr3_aa: CASNPTQGIGELFF
v_call: TRBV6-6

cdr3_aa: CASRGDRNRMNTEAFF
v_call: TRBV25-1

cdr3_aa: CASSLRSPSHAEAFF
v_call: TRBV7-8

cdr3_aa: CASSFGSGSEKLFF
v_call: TRBV5-1

cdr3_aa: CASSYGRSYEQYF
v_call: TRBV5-6

cdr3_aa: CSVAASGTEAFF
v_call: TRBV29-1

cdr3_aa: CAWNVQGNQPQHF
v_call: TRBV30

cdr3_aa: CASSPFGQKSNEQFF
v_call: TRBV6-6

cdr3_aa: CASSSGGTQYF
v_call: TRBV6-2/TRBV6-3

cdr3_aa: CASSKPTPYRTYEQYF
v_call: TRBV21-1

cdr3_aa: CASSFRGYEQYF
v_call: TRBV7-9

cdr3_aa: CASSPGQGEYGYTF
v_call: TRBV7-2

cdr3_aa: CASSRAGQLNTEAFF
v_call: TRBV11-3

cdr3_aa: CASSLAGTAFF
v_call: TRBV7-9

cdr3_aa: CASSEGQGPTDTEAFF
v_call: TRBV2

cdr3_aa: CASSLVRETQYF
v_call: TRBV7-6

cdr3_aa: CASRLVAGAAEAFF
v_call: TRBV7-9